This TCR beta chain was obtained from a study of a mutant IDH1 vaccine in newly diagnosed glioma. In the study overall: Patients had received radiotherapy, temozolomide, or both previously, most receiving both.

The protocol was immunoSEQ multiplex PCR, while the TCRdb copy is restricted to in-frame clones and leaves out a portion. The sample includes roughly 39,000 clones, around three quarters of them seen just once. Between the trimmed V and J ends, which lost 0 bases and 5 bases, there was a span of 7 bases. This CDR3 region has 14 residues. Germline assignment: CDR1 SGHVS and CDR2 FNYEAQ. Time point in this sample: week 5, during vaccination. Topical imiquimod accompanied each vaccine dose, which consisted of 300 ug of mutant IDH1 20-mer peptide. Diagnosis in the donors showed new WHO grade 3 or 4 astrocytomas that were IDH1-mutant and ATRX-lost. With respect to this clone: The antigen is unknown.

Study-wide results and limits: Changes in top peripheral clonotypes did not appear linked to pseudoprogression.

This receptor was identified in a man aged 40-50 years with glioma. This chain connects TRBV7-6 to TRBJ2-2; no firm D call. The specimen was PBMCs, collected from a glioma patient whose treatment included an IDH1 peptide vaccine. The CDR3 bases are TGTGCCAGCAGCTTAGCGCTAGGGACCGGGGAGCTGTTTTTT. Translation: CASSLALGTGELFF.